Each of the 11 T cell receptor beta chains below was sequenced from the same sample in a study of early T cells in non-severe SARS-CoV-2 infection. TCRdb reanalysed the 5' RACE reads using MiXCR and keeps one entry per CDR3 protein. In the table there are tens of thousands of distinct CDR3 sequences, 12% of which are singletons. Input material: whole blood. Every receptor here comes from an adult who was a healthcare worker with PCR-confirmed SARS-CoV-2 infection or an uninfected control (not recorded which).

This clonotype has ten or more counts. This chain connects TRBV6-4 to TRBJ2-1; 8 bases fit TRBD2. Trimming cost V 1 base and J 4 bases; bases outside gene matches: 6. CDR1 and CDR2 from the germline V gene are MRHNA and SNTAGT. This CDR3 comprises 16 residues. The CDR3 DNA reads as TGTGCCAGCAGTGACTTAGCTAGCGGGTCGTACAATGAGCAGTTCTTC. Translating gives CASSDLASGSYNEQFF.

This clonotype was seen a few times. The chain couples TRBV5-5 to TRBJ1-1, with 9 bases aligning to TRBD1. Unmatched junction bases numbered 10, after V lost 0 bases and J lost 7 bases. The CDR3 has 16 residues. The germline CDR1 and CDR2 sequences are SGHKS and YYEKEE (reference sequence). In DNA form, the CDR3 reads TGTGCCAGCAGCTTGGCGGAGACAGGGGGGACGAATGAAGCTTTCTTT. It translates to CASSLAETGGTNEAFF. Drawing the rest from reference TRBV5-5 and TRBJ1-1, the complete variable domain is DAGVTQSPTHLIKTRGQQVTLRCSPISGHKSVSWYQQVLGQGPQFIFQYYEKEERGRGNFPDRFSARQFPNYSSELNVNALLLGDSALYLCASSLAETGGTNEAFFGQGTRLTVV.

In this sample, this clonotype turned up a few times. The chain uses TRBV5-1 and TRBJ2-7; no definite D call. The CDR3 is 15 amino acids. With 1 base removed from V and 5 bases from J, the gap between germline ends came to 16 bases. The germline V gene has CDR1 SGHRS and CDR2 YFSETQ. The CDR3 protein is CASSLQLDLGNEQYF. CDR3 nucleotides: TGCGCCAGCAGCTTGCAGCTAGATTTAGGGAACGAGCAGTACTTC.

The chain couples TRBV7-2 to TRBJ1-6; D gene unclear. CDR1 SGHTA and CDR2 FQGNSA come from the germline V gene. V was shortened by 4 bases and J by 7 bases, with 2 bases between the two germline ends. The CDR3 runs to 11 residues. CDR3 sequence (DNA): TGTGCCAGCAGCTCCAATTCACCCCTCCACTTT. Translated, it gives CASSSNSPLHF. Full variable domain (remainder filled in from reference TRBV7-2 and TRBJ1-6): GAGVSQSPSNKVTEKGKDVELRCDPISGHTALYWYRQSLGQGLEFLIYFQGNSAPDKSGLPSDRFSAERTGGSVSTLTIQRTQQEDSAVYLCASSSNSPLHFGNGTRLTVT.

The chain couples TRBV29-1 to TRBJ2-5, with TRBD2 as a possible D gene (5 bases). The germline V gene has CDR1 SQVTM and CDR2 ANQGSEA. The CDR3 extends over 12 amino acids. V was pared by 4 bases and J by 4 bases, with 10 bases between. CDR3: CSVVEEAETQYF. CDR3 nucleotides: TGCAGCGTTGTGGAGGAGGCAGAGACCCAGTACTTC.

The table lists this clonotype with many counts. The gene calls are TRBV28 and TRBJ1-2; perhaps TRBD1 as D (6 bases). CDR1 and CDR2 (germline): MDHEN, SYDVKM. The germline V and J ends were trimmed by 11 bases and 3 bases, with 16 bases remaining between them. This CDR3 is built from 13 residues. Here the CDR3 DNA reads TGTGCCTGCCAGAGAGGACAGCACTATGGCTACACCTTC. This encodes CACQRGQHYGYTF.

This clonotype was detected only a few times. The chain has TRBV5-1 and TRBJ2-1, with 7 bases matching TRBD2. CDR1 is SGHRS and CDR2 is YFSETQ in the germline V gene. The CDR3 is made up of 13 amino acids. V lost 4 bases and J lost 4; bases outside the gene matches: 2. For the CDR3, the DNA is TGCGCCAGCAGCCGGGGGGTTTACAATGAGCAGTTCTTC. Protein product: CASSRGVYNEQFF.

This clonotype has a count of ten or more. The CDR3, as DNA: TGTGCCAGCAGCTTATTGGGAGAGACCCAGTACTTC. This encodes CASSLLGETQYF. The genes are TRBV7-2 and TRBJ2-5, with D unresolved. This CDR3 contains 12 residues. Trimming removed 2 bases at V and 4 bases at J, with 5 bases between. Germline V gene lookup returns CDR1 SGHTA and CDR2 FQGNSA.

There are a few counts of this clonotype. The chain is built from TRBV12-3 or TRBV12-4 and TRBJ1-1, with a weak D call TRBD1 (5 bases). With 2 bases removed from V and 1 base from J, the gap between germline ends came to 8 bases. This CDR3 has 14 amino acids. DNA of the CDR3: TGTGCCAGCAGTTTAAGGACACCGAACACTGAAGCTTTCTTT. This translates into CASSLRTPNTEAFF.

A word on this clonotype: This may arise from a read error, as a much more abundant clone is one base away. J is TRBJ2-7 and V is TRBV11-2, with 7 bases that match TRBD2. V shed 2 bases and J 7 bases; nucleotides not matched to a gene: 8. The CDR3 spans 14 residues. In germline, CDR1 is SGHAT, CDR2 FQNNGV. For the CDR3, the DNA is TGTGCCAGCAGCTTATCTACCCCGGGACTAGAGCAGTACTTC. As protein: CASSLSTPGLEQYF.

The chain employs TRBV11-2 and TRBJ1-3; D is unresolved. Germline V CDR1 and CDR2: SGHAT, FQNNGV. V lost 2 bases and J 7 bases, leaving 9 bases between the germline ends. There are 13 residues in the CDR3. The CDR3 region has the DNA TGTGCCAGCAGCTTAAATGTGGGGAACACCATATATTTT. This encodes CASSLNVGNTIYF.